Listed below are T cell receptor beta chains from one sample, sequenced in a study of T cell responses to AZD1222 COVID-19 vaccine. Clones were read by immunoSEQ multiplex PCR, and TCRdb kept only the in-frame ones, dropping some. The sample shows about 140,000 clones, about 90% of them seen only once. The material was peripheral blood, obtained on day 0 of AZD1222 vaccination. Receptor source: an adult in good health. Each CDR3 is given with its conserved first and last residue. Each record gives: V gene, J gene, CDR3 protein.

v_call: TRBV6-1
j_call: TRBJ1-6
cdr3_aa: CASSEYGTGMDSPLHF

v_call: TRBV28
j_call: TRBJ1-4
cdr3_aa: CASSFGGSANEKLFF

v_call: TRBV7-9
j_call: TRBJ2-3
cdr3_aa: CASSPTGRADTQYF

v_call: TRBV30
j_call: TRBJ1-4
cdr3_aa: CAGSLQGTTNEKLFF

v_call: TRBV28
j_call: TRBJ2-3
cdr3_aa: CASSLRTHGGTDTQYF

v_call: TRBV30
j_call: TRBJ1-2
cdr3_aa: CAGPGQGANYGYTF

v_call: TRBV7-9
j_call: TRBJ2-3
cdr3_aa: CASSLQRGLAGVNTDTQYF

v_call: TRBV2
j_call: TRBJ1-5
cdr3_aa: CASSAGQPQHF

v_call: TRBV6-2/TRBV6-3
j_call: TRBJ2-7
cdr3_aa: CASSSGLAEDYEQYF

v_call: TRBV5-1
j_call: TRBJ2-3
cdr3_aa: CASSLAYGRKGDTQYF

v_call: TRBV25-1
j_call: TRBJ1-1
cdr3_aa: CASSGNTEAFF

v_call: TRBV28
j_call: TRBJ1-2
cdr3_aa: CASSQSYGYTF

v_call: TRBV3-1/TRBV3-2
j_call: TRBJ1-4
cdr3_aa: CASSHADSNPFF

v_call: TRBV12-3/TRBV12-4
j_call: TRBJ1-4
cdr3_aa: CASTALANEKLFF

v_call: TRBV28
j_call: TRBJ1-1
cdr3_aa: CAHGGNTEAFF

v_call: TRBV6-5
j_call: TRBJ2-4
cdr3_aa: CASTGQRLAKNIQYF

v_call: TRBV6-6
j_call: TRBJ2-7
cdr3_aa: CASKGAYEQYF

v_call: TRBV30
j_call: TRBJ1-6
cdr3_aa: CAGRAGTLDNSPLHF

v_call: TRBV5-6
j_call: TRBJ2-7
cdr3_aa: CASSPSVRGRDEQYF

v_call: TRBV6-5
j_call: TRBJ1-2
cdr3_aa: CASSYVGGAIYGYTF

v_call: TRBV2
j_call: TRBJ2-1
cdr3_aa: CASSEAPSGGAWEQFF

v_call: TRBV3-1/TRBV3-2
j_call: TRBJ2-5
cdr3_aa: CASSQVRETQYF

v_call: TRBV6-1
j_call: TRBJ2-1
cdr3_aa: CASSGQSGGSYNEQFF

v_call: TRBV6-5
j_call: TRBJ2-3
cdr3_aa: CASRKLRGGTDTQYF

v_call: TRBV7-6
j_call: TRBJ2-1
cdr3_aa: CASSLEDRAPHNEQFF

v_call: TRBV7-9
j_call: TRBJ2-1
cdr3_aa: CASSPLLAGAGNEQFF

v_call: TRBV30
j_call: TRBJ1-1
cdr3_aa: CAWSVIGNTEAFF

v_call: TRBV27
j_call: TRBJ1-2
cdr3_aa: CASSSGQGAYGYTF

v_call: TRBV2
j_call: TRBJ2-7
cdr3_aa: CASSVPSGPRLF

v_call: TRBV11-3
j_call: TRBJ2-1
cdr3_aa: CASSRLRSPSYNEQFF

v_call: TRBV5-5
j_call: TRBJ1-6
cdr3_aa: CASSNEGGNSPLHF

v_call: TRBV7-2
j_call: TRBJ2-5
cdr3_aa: CASSLVMGLREETQYF

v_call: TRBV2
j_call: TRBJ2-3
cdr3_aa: CASSEGSGGAGAQYF

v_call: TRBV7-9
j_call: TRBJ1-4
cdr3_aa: CASSFGQGAGEKLFF